The 17 T cell receptor beta chains below come from one sample, sequenced in a study of T cells in Graves' hyperthyroidism and ophthalmopathy (dated by TCRdb to the late 2010s). Libraries were constructed by multiplex PCR. The sequencer listed for this sample is Illumina HiSeq 2000. The TCR beta CDR3 regions were amplified from the RNA transcripts. The first round of RT-PCR for the TCR CDR3 was performed with the HTBI primer set and the Qiagen OneStep RT-PCR kit. TCRdb reprocessed the public reads (quality trimming at Q25 with fastp, clone calling with MiXCR) and kept in-frame beta chains. Duplicate CDR3 protein sequences are folded into a single record with the most common DNA and genes. This sample is represented by about 350,000 distinct CDR3 sequences; 15% to 20% of them were singletons. Of the sample, approximately 33% falls within the top ten clones. The sequenced sample consisted of blood. Receptor source: a woman aged 30 to 39 with Graves' hyperthyroidism that later progressed to Graves' ophthalmopathy.

This chain links TRBV5-1 with TRBJ2-2; 8 nucleotides align to TRBD1. CDR3 length: 19 residues. Trimming at V came to 0 bases and at J to 1 base, leaving 11 bases not matched to a gene. Germline V gene data show CDR1 as SGHRS and CDR2 as YFSETQ. CDR3 DNA: TGCGCCAGCAGCTTGGTATGGGGAAAGGACAGGGTGAACACCGGGGAGCTGTTTTTT. Residues: CASSLVWGKDRVNTGELFF.

The sample holds many counts of this clonotype. The chain's CDR3 is CASSSPDVANTGELFF. The DNA of the CDR3 is TGTGCCAGCAGTTCGCCGGACGTAGCGAACACCGGGGAGCTGTTTTTT. V and J are TRBV28 and TRBJ2-2; D ambiguous. The V and J ends lost 4 bases and 0 bases respectively, with 12 bases between them. This CDR3 region has 16 residues. Per the germline V gene, CDR1 is MDHEN and CDR2 is SYDVKM.

This rearrangement joins TRBV19 to TRBJ2-6; weak D call: TRBD2 (6 bases). This CDR3 has 16 residues. CDR1 is LNHDA, CDR2 SQIVND, per germline (reference sequence). Deletions cut 4 bases from V and 4 bases from J, with 14 bases between. This CDR3 is CASSTPLAQGANVLTF. The CDR3 DNA reads as TGTGCCAGTAGTACCCCCCTAGCGCAAGGGGCCAACGTCCTGACTTTC. Full variable domain (outside the CDR3, taken from reference TRBV19 and TRBJ2-6): DGGITQSPKYLFRKEGQNVTLSCEQNLNHDAMYWYRQDPGQGLRLIYYSQIVNDFQKGDIAEGYSVSREKKESFPLTVTSAQKNPTAFYLCASSTPLAQGANVLTFGAGSRLTVL.

This clonotype was seen at least ten times. CDR3 region: CASSLRGNSYEQYF. DNA of the CDR3: TGTGCCAGCAGTTTGCGGGGGAATAGCTACGAGCAGTACTTC. The genes are TRBV6-1 and TRBJ2-7; 7 bases agree with TRBD2. Germline-derived CDR1 and CDR2 are MNHNS and SASEGT. There are 14 residues in the CDR3. The junction had 7 bases not matched to a gene; V was cut back by 5 bases and J by 3 bases.

The genes are TRBV14 and TRBJ1-1; D not certain. The CDR3 loop spans 16 amino acids. Germline values: CDR1 SGHDN, CDR2 FVKESK. V shed 1 base and J shed 1 base, with 13 bases lying between them. This CDR3 is CASSQVFGVGNTEAFF. CDR3 in DNA: TGTGCCAGCAGCCAAGTATTTGGGGTTGGGAACACTGAAGCTTTCTTT.

This clonotype was picked up a small number of times. The gene calls are TRBV6-1 and TRBJ2-2; D is tentatively TRBD1 or TRBD2 (6 bases each). V lost 5 bases, J lost 6 bases, and 19 bases lay in between. Per the germline V gene, CDR1 is MNHNS and CDR2 is SASEGT. The CDR3 runs 16 residues. CDR3 sequence: CASSTPLWGAAGELFF. In DNA, the CDR3 is TGTGCCAGCAGTACACCTCTATGGGGGGCGGCCGGGGAGCTGTTTTTT.

This clonotype was found many times. The chain recombines TRBV12-3 or TRBV12-4 with TRBJ1-3; TRBD1 is a possible D gene (5 bases). V was trimmed by 5 bases and J by 0 bases, leaving 20 bases between them. CDR3 length: 18 amino acids. The CDR3 spells CASSHGRGTPYSGNTIYF. The CDR3 nucleotides are TGTGCCAGCAGTCACGGCCGGGGGACTCCTTACTCTGGAAACACCATATATTTT.

For this clonotype: The junction departs from germline at one end; a sequencing error may be responsible. The rearrangement links TRBV6-5 to TRBJ2-2; 10 bases line up with TRBD2. The germline gives CDR1 MNHEY, CDR2 SVGAGI. There are 16 residues in the CDR3. CDR3 DNA sequence: TGTGCCAGCAGTTACCCAGCGGGGGGGGACACCGGGGAGCCGTTTTTT. Amino acids: CASSYPAGGDTGEPFF.

This clonotype occurred many times. The chain joins TRBV7-3 to TRBJ2-7; 12 bases fit TRBD2. The CDR3 runs 16 residues. The V gene's germline CDR1 is SGHTA and CDR2 FQGTGA. V shed 2 bases and J 4 bases; nucleotides not matched to a gene: 6. CDR3 coding DNA: TGTGCCAGCAGCTTATCTAGCGGGAGGGCCATTTACGAGCAGTACTTC. This gives the protein CASSLSSGRAIYEQYF.

This clonotype occurred many times. J is TRBJ2-7 and V is TRBV27, with 7 positions matching TRBD1. Germline V CDR1 and CDR2: MNHEY, SMNVEV (reference sequence). Trimming cost V 2 bases and J 0 bases; bases outside gene matches: 4. This CDR3 has 15 residues. CDR3 coding DNA: TGTGCCAGCAGTTTACGGGGACAGAGCTCCTACGAGCAGTACTTC. Translation: CASSLRGQSSYEQYF.

This chain connects TRBV4-1 to TRBJ1-1; no clear D. Per the germline V gene, CDR1 is MGHRA and CDR2 is YSYEKL. V lost 1 base to trimming and J lost 1 base, with 10 bases between them. The CDR3 covers 15 residues. The DNA of the CDR3 is TGCGCCAGCAGCCAAGGATTCGACCGGAACACTGAAGCTTTCTTT. It specifies CASSQGFDRNTEAFF.

This clonotype was seen a few times. The chain couples TRBV6-5 to TRBJ2-2; 12 bases fit TRBD1. The CDR3 loop spans 18 amino acids. CDR1 MNHEY and CDR2 SVGAGI come from the germline V gene. V was clipped by 0 bases and J by 1 base; unmatched bases: 3. CDR3 in DNA: TGTGCCAGCAGTTACTCGGGACAGGGGGCGGGGAACACCGGGGAGCTGTTTTTT. Translated: CASSYSGQGAGNTGELFF.

This clonotype was counted only a few times. The V call is TRBV13, the J call TRBJ2-1, with TRBD2 identical over 7 bases. CDR3 size: 16 residues. J was trimmed by 3 bases and V by 5 bases; bases with no gene match: 10. CDR1 and CDR2 (germline): PRHDT, FYEKMQ (reference sequence). The CDR3 sequence is CASSPRGGRGYNEQFF. In DNA form, the CDR3 reads TGTGCCAGCAGCCCGCGGGGCGGGAGAGGCTACAATGAGCAGTTCTTC.

This clonotype was recorded many times. This chain joins TRBV7-8 and TRBJ1-6; D perhaps matches TRBD1 (5 bases). V shed 5 bases and J shed 5 bases, with 13 bases lying between them. This CDR3 is built from 15 residues. The germline V gene has CDR1 SGHVS and CDR2 FQNEAQ. The DNA of the CDR3 is TGTGCCAGCAGCCCGGGGGTGGGAAATAATTCACCCCTCCACTTT. Its protein product is CASSPGVGNNSPLHF.

This clonotype appeared many times. The chain carries TRBV3-1 and TRBJ2-3; 9 nucleotides line up with TRBD2. Germline V gene lookup returns CDR1 LGHDT and CDR2 YNNKEL (reference sequence). V gave up 0 bases and J gave up 6 bases; unmatched junction bases: 13. The CDR3 length is 18 residues. The CDR3: CASSQENRLAGLVDTQYF. CDR3 bases: TGTGCCAGCAGCCAAGAAAATCGGCTAGCGGGACTTGTTGATACGCAGTATTTT.

This clonotype has a handful of counts. The chain has TRBV28 and TRBJ1-5; no clear D gene. The germline V gene encodes CDR1 MDHEN and CDR2 SYDVKM. This CDR3 region has 13 residues. Trimming cost V 5 bases and J 6 bases, with 11 bases left between them. This CDR3 reads CASSNGGSQPQHF. DNA of the CDR3: TGTGCCAGCAGTAATGGCGGGTCTCAGCCCCAGCATTTT.

This clonotype has just a few counts. The genes are TRBV19 and TRBJ2-1; D ambiguous. The V gene's germline CDR1 is LNHDA and CDR2 SQIVND (reference sequence). The CDR3 length is 16 residues. V was trimmed by 3 bases and J by 1 base, leaving 13 bases between them. The CDR3 DNA reads TGTGCCAGTAGTATTAGGTGGGGTTGGTCCTACAATGAGCAGTTCTTC. It is translated as CASSIRWGWSYNEQFF.